The rows below give T cell receptor beta chains drawn from one sample of a study of read filtering for tumor transcriptome and immune sequencing. TCRdb recomputed calls from the reads with MiXCR, one row per CDR3 protein. In the table there are about 86,000 distinct CDR3 sequences, 10% to 15% of which are singletons. The sequenced sample consisted of a population of CD138-negative cells sorted from bone marrow. The receptors here all came from a donor aged 40 or over with multiple myeloma. Both conserved end residues are part of each CDR3. The D gene is left open where the match is weak. Some rows mark clone size as missing; the rest say once, few, many or name a class of expanded clone.

clone size	D gene	V gene	J gene	CDR3 DNA	CDR3 protein
few	NA	TRBV28	TRBJ2-5	TGTGCCAGCAGTTTTCAGGGATGGGTGACCCAGTACTTC	CASSFQGWVTQYF
many	NA	TRBV7-9	TRBJ1-4	TGTGCCAGCAGCTTCAGGGTAGGGAGGGAAGAAAAACTGTTTTTT	CASSFRVGREEKLFF
many	NA	TRBV20-1	TRBJ2-3	TGCAGCCGCGGACAGACGAACACAGATACGCAGTATTTT	CSRGQTNTDTQYF
few	NA	TRBV10-3	TRBJ2-1	TGTGCCAGTGAGGACTCCTACAATGAGCAGTTCTTC	CASEDSYNEQFF
few	NA	TRBV4-1	TRBJ1-2	TGCGCCAGCAGCCAAGAGGCGCAGGGTCACTATGGCTACACCTTC	CASSQEAQGHYGYTF
many	NA	TRBV6-2/TRBV6-3	TRBJ1-1	TGTGCCAGCAGAAGTCAGATGAACACTGAAGCTTTCTTT	CASRSQMNTEAFF
many	TRBD1	TRBV7-8	TRBJ2-7	TGTGCTACAAAACAGGGGTCCACCTACGAGCAGTACTTC	CATKQGSTYEQYF
NA	TRBD2	TRBV10-3	TRBJ2-1	TGTGCCATCGGTAGCGGGACCTGGTACAATGAGCAGTTCTTC	CAIGSGTWYNEQFF
NA	NA	TRBV11-2	TRBJ1-1	TGTGCCAGCAGTGGGGCCGGGGGGCGGAGTGAAGCTTTCTTT	CASSGAGGRSEAFF
many	TRBD2	TRBV20-1	TRBJ2-7	TGCAGTGCCCCATACCGGGGGGAACGGTACTTC	CSAPYRGERYF
many	NA	TRBV4-1	TRBJ2-1	TGCGCCAGCAGCCAAGATCTAGGAGTAGGGCTGAACAATGAGCAGTTCTTC	CASSQDLGVGLNNEQFF
NA	TRBD2	TRBV20-1	TRBJ2-1	TGCAGTGCTAGGGGGAGCGGGAGGGATGGGCAGTTCTTC	CSARGSGRDGQFF
many	TRBD1	TRBV28	TRBJ1-5	TGTGCCAGCAGTAAGACCGGGACAGGGATCAATCAGCCCCAGCATTTT	CASSKTGTGINQPQHF
NA	NA	TRBV5-1	TRBJ2-7	TGCGCCAGCACCGACAGGTTCTACGAGCAGTACTTC	CASTDRFYEQYF
NA	NA	TRBV6-1	TRBJ2-2	TGTGCCAGCAGGCCGGAGAGCACCGGGGAGCTGTTTTTT	CASRPESTGELFF